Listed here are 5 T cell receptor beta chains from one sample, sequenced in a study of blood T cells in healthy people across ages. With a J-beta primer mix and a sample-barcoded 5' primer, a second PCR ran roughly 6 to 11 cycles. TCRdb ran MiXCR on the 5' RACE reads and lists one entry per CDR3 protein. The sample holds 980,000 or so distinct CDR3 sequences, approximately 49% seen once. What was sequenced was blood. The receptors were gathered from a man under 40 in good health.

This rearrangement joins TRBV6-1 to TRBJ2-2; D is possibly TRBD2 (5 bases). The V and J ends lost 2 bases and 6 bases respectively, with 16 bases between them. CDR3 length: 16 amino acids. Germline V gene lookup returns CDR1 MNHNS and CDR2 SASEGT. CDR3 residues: CASSEPPGSGPGELFF. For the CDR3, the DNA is TGTGCCAGCAGTGAACCTCCGGGGTCCGGCCCCGGGGAGCTGTTTTTT.

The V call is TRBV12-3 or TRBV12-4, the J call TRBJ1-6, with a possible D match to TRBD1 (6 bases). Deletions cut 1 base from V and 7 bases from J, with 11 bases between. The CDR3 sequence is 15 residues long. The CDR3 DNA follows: TGTGCCAGCAGTTTAGAGGCGGGACAAAATTCACCCCTCCACTTT. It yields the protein CASSLEAGQNSPLHF.

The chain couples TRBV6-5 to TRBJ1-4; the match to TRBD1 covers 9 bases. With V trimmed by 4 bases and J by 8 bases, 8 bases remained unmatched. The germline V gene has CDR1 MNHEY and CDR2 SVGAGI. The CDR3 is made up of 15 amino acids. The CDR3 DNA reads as TGTGCCAGCAGTTTCGGGACAGGGCTACGGGAAAAACTGTTTTTT. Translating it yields CASSFGTGLREKLFF.

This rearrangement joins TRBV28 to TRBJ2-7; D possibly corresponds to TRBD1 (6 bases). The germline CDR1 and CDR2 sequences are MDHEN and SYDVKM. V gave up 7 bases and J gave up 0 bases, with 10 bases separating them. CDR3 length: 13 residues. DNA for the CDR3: TGTGCCAGCACCCGACAGGCCTCCTACGAGCAGTACTTC. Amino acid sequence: CASTRQASYEQYF.

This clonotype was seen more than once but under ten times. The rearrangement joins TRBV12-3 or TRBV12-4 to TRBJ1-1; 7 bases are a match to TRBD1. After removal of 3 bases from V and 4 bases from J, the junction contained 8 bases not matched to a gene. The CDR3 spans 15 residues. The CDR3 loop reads CASSLGQILSTEAFF. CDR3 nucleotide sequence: TGTGCCAGCAGTTTGGGACAGATACTGTCCACTGAAGCTTTCTTT.